These 11 T cell receptor beta chains came from one sample sequenced in a study of preoperative IRX-2 immunotherapy in early breast cancer. Sequencing was performed with immunoSEQ multiplex PCR; in TCRdb, only in-frame clones are kept and a portion is missing. This sample has more than 30,000 clones, with around 92% found just once. Treatment defined: preoperative locoregional IRX-2 cytokine immunotherapy. Source: tumor tissue, taken after IRX-2 immunotherapy. Source of these receptors: a human donor with breast cancer.

The chain has TRBV5-1 and TRBJ2-4, with D maybe TRBD2 (5 bases). The V end was cut by 2 bases, the J end by 3 bases, with 12 bases between. CDR3 length equals 15 residues. Germline V lookup: CDR1 SGHRS, CDR2 YFSETQ. The CDR3 DNA is TGCGCCAGCAGCTTAGGGCCCGGAGGCAAAAACATTCAGTACTTC. Protein sequence: CASSLGPGGKNIQYF.

The rearrangement joins TRBV19 to TRBJ2-1; D uncertain. Between the trimmed V and J ends, which lost 7 bases and 5 bases, there was a span of 9 bases. Germline V gene data show CDR1 as LNHDA and CDR2 as SQIVND (reference sequence). CDR3 length: 12 amino acids. CDR3 nucleotides: TGTGCCAGTAATAGCTGGAACAATGAGCAGTTCTTC. This codes for CASNSWNNEQFF.

This clone turned up a few times. The chain carries TRBV11-3 and TRBJ1-6; 11 nucleotides agree with TRBD1. Germline V gene sequence: CDR1 SGHNT, CDR2 YENEEA. The CDR3 spans 16 residues. V lost 4 bases to trimming and J lost 5 bases; unmatched junction nucleotides: 4. CDR3 in DNA: TGTGCCAGCAGCTCGATGGGACAGGGGGATAATTCACCCCTCCACTTT. Amino acid sequence: CASSSMGQGDNSPLHF.

This clone was picked up one time. The CDR3 DNA follows: TGCGCCAGCAGCCAAGCCGACAGGTCCAATGAGCAGTTCTTC. It is translated as CASSQADRSNEQFF. The genes are TRBV1 and TRBJ2-1; the table's D call, TRBD1, was not checked against the DNA. TRBV1 is listed as a pseudogene. The CDR3 has 14 amino acids.

This chain joins TRBV11-3 and TRBJ2-5, with a possible D match to TRBD2 (6 bases). The CDR3 totals 15 residues. The V gene's germline CDR1 is SGHNT and CDR2 YENEEA. V lost 3 bases to trimming and J lost 0 bases, with 11 bases between them. The CDR3 protein is CASSLGLANQETQYF. The CDR3, as DNA: TGTGCCAGCAGCTTGGGGCTAGCGAACCAAGAGACCCAGTACTTC.

CDR3 coding DNA: TGTGCCAGCAGCTTCAACAGAGTCTCTGGAAACACCATATATTTT. Translation gives CASSFNRVSGNTIYF. V gene TRBV11-3 combines with J gene TRBJ1-3; no firm D call. The germline V gene has CDR1 SGHNT and CDR2 YENEEA. Trimming shortened V by 3 bases and J by 0 bases, and 9 bases separated the two germline ends. CDR3 size: 15 residues.

J is TRBJ2-4 and V is TRBV12-5; possible D gene TRBD1, 6 bases. Trimming removed 6 bases from V and 4 bases from J, with 16 bases in between. Germline V gene lookup returns CDR1 LGHNT and CDR2 FRNRAP. CDR3 length: 15 residues. CDR3 sequence: CASGTIRDKKNIQYF. The CDR3 DNA follows: TGTGCTAGTGGGACGATCCGGGACAAGAAAAACATTCAGTACTTC.

This chain connects TRBV12-5 to TRBJ1-2; possible D gene TRBD1, 5 bases. There are 14 residues in the CDR3. The germline gives CDR1 LGHNT, CDR2 FRNRAP. Trimming stripped 3 bases from V and 6 bases from J, with 14 bases between. CDR3 DNA sequence: TGTGCTAGTGGTTTTGGGCAGGGTTTCAATGGCTACACCTTC. This sequence encodes CASGFGQGFNGYTF.

The V call is TRBV18, the J call TRBJ1-2; TRBD1 matches at 7 bases. Losses at the gene ends were 3 bases for V and 3 bases for J; bases not matched to a gene: 1. Germline lookup yields CDR1 KGHSH and CDR2 LQKENI. The CDR3 extends over 13 amino acids. The CDR3 reads CASSPDRDYGYTF. CDR3 coding DNA: TGTGCCAGCTCACCTGACAGGGACTATGGCTACACCTTC.

The rearrangement uses TRBV6-4 and TRBJ2-2, with D possibly matching TRBD2 (6 bases). The CDR3 totals 16 residues. V lost 10 bases and J 4 bases, leaving 22 bases between the germline ends. In germline, CDR1 is MRHNA, CDR2 SNTAGT. The CDR3 is CATGLRSSVFTGELFF. As DNA, the CDR3 is TGTGCCACCGGACTACGGAGTAGCGTCTTCACCGGGGAGCTGTTTTTT.

V and J are TRBV11-3 and TRBJ1-1; D not resolved. CDR3 length: 15 amino acids. Germline CDR1 and CDR2: SGHNT and YENEEA. Trimming took off 0 bases at V and 0 bases at J, with 8 bases between the two ends. CDR3: CASSLELVLNTEAFF. CDR3 sequence (DNA): TGTGCCAGCAGCTTAGAGTTGGTACTGAACACTGAAGCTTTCTTT.